The 7 T cell receptor beta chains below were found in one sample sequenced in a study of blood T cells in healthy people across ages. A J-beta primer mix and a sample-barcoded 5' primer were used in a second PCR of about 6 to 12 cycles. One entry per CDR3 protein, called by TCRdb with MiXCR from the 5' RACE reads. The data hold approximately 1,100,000 distinct CDR3 sequences, with roughly 45% observed a single time. Sequenced: blood. The receptor source for this set is a woman aged 55-70 years in good health.

The chain uses TRBV3-1 and TRBJ2-5, with a possible D match to TRBD1 (6 bases). Judging by the DNA end, TRBJ2-7 fits better; the J call may be wrong. The germline CDR1 and CDR2 sequences are LGHDT and YNNKEL (reference sequence). The CDR3 length is 16 residues. The CDR3 reads CASSQFQERGTYEQYF. CDR3 DNA: TGTGCCAGCAGCCAGTTCCAGGAGAGGGGGACCTACGAGCAGTACTTC.

About this clonotype itself: One end of the junction fails to match germline, which may point to a read error. The chain links TRBV6-1 to TRBJ2-7; D is perhaps TRBD1 (5 bases). This CDR3 is built from 13 residues. Germline V gene data show CDR1 as MNHNS and CDR2 as SASEGT. The CDR3 reads CALHRTNSYEQNF. Here the CDR3 DNA reads TGTGCCCTACATAGGACAAATTCCTACGAGCAGAACTTC.

This chain connects TRBV5-6 to TRBJ2-7, with TRBD2 identical over 15 bases. Germline CDR1 SGHDT, CDR2 YYEEEE. The CDR3 is 18 amino acids. Trimming at V came to 1 base and at J to 0 bases, leaving 5 bases not matched to a gene. CDR3 residues: CASSLRTSGRVNSYEQYF. The CDR3 DNA sequence: TGTGCCAGCAGCTTGAGGACTAGCGGGAGGGTGAACTCCTACGAGCAGTACTTC.

The chain combines TRBV7-9 with TRBJ2-4; no definite D call. The DNA matches TRBJ2-7 better at its end, which makes the J call doubtful. Per germline, CDR1 SEHNR and CDR2 FQNEAQ (reference sequence). This CDR3 comprises 12 residues. The CDR3 coding sequence is TGTGCCAGCAGCCCAGCAGTCTACGAGCAGTACTTC. Protein product: CASSPAVYEQYF.

This chain uses TRBV12-3 or TRBV12-4 with TRBJ2-3, with TRBD1 as a possible D gene (6 bases). Trimming removed 6 bases at V and 1 base at J, with 14 bases between. The CDR3 has 15 amino acids. The CDR3 DNA reads as TGTGCCAGCAGAATGACAGGAGGCGGCACAGATACGCAGTATTTT. Encoded protein: CASRMTGGGTDTQYF.

This clonotype was observed once. This chain joins TRBV20-1 and TRBJ2-1; D not resolved. Trimming shortened V by 1 base and J by 2 bases, and 9 bases separated the two germline ends. CDR3 length: 14 amino acids. From germline, CDR1 is DFQATT and CDR2 SNEGSKA (reference sequence). The CDR3 loop is CSARVTPTYNEQFF. The CDR3 nucleotides are TGCAGTGCTAGAGTGACGCCGACCTACAATGAGCAGTTCTTC.

This clonotype appeared a few times. The chain carries TRBV29-1 and TRBJ2-7; weak D call: TRBD1 (6 bases). Per germline, CDR1 SQVTM and CDR2 ANQGSEA. Trimming pared 4 bases from V and 6 bases from J, leaving 13 bases between. The CDR3 loop spans 12 amino acids. CDR3 amino acids: CSVALGATEQYF. Here the CDR3 DNA reads TGCAGCGTTGCGTTGGGGGCGACCGAGCAGTACTTC.